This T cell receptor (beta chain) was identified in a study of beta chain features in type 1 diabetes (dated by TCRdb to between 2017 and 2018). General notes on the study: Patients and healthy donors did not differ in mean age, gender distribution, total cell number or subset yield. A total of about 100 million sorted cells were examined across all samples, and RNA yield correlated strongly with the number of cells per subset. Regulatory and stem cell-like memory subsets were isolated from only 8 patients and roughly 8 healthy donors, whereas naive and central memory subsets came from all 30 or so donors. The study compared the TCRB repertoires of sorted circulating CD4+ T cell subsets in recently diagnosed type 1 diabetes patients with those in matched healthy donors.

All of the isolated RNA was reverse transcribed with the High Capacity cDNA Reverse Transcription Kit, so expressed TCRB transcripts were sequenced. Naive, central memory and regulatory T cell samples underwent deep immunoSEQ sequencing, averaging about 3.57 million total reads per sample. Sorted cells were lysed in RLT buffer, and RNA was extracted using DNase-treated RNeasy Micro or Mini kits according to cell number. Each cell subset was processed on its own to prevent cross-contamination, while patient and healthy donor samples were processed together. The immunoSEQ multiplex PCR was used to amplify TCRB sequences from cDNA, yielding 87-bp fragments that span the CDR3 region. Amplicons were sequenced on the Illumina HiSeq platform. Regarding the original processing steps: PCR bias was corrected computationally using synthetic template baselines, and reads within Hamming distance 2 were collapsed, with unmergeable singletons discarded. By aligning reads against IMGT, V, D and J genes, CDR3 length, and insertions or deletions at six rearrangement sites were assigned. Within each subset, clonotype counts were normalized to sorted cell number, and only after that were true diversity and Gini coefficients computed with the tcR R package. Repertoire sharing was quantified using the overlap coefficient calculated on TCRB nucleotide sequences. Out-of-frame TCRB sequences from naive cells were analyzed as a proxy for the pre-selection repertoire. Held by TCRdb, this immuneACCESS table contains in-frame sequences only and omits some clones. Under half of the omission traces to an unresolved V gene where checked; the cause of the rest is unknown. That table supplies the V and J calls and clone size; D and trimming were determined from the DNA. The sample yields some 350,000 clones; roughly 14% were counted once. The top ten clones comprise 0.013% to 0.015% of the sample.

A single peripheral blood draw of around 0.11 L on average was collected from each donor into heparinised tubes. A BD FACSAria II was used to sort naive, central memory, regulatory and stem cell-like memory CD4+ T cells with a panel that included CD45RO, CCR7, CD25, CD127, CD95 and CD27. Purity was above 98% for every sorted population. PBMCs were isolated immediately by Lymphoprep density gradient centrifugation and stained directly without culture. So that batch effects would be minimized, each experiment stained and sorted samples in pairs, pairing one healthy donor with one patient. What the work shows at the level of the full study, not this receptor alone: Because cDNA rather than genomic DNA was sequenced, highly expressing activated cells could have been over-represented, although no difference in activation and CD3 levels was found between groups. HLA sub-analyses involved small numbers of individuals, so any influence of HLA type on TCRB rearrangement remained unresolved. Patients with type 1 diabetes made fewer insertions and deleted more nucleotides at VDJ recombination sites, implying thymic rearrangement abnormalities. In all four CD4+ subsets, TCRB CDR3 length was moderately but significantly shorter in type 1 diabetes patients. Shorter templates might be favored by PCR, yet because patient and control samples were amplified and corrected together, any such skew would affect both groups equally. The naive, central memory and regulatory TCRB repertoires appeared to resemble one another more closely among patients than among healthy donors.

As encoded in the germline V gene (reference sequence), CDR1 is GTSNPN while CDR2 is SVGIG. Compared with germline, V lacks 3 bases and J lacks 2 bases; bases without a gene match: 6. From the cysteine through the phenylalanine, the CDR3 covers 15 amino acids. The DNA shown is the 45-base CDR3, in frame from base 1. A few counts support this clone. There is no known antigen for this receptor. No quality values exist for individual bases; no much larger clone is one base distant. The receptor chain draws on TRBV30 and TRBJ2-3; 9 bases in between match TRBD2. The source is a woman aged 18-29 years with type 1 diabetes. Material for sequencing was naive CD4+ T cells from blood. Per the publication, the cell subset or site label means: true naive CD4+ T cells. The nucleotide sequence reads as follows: TGTGCCTGGAGCGACCTAGCGGGGATCACAGATACGCAGTATTTT. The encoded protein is CAWSDLAGITDTQYF.